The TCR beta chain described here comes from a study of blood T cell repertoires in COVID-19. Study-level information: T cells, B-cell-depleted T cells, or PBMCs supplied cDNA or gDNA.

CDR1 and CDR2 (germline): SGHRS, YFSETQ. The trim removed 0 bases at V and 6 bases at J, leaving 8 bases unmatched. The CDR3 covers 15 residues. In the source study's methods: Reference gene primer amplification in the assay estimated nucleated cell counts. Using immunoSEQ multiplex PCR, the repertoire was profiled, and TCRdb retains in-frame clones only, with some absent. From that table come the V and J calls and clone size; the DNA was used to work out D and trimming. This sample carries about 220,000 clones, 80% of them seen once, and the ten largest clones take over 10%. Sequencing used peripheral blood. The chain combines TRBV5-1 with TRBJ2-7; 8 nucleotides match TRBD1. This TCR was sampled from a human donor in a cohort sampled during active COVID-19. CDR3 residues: CASSLAPGQVSEQYF. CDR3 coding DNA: TGCGCCAGCAGCTTGGCCCCGGGACAGGTATCCGAGCAGTACTTC.